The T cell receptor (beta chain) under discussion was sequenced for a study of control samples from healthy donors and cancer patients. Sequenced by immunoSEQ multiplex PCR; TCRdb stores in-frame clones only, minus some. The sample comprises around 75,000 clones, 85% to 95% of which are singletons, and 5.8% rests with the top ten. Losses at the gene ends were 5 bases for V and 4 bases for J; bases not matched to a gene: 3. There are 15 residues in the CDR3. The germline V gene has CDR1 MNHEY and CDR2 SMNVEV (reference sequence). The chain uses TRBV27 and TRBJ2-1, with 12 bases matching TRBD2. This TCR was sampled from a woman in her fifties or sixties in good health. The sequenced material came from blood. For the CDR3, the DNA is TGTGCCAGCAGTAACCTAGCGGGAGGGTACAATGAGCAGTTCTTC. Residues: CASSNLAGGYNEQFF.